Below, one T cell receptor beta chain is given with its context. As yet, its antigen is unknown. Reverse transcribing all isolated RNA meant expressed TCRB transcripts were sequenced. Assay used: immunoSEQ multiplex PCR; TCRdb lists only in-frame clones, some missing. This table has some 240,000 clones, approximately 11% appearing once. The data were taken from a study of beta chain features in type 1 diabetes. Notes on the study in general: Overrepresentation of cells with high TCR expression could result from cDNA sequencing. VDJ junctions from type 1 diabetes patients carried fewer insertions and larger deletions. Moderately but significantly shorter TCRB CDR3s were found in Type 1 diabetes patients in all four CD4+ subsets.

The germline V and J ends were trimmed by 3 bases and 1 base, with 9 bases remaining between them. This CDR3 is 14 amino acids long. The TCR originated in a man younger than 35 in good health. Sequenced input: central memory CD4+ T cells from blood. This chain links TRBV23-1 with TRBJ1-1; D gene unclear. TRBV23-1 is reported as an ORF; its role is uncertain. In nucleotides, the CDR3 is TGCGCCAGCAGTCAGTTCGACGGGAACACTGAAGCTTTCTTT. Protein sequence: CASSQFDGNTEAFF.